The 13 T cell receptor beta chains listed next were all sequenced from one sample in a study of CD8+ T cells in alopecia areata. Following RNA extraction, reverse transcription yielded cDNA that acted as the sequencing template. Some clones are missing from TCRdb's copy, which holds only in-frame ones; the method was immunoSEQ multiplex PCR. The sample lists about 210,000 clones; around 65% were seen once. Treatment noted: oral pan-JAK inhibitor, 5-10 mg twice daily. Sequenced here: CD4+ T cells sorted from blood, sampled at week 4, from a patient treated with tofacitinib. These receptors came from a human donor with alopecia areata.

The chain joins TRBV10-2 to TRBJ2-5; D remains unclear. Trimming took off 8 bases at V and 1 base at J, with 8 bases between the two ends. CDR3 size: 12 residues. The germline gives CDR1 WSHSY, CDR2 SAAADI. In DNA, the CDR3 is TGCGCCAGCGGGGTCCGCCAAGAGACCCAGTACTTC. It yields the protein CASGVRQETQYF.

This chain uses TRBV20-1 with TRBJ2-5; D may match TRBD1 or TRBD2 (6 bases each). CDR1 is DFQATT, CDR2 SNEGSKA, per germline (reference sequence). V lost 5 bases, J lost 5 bases, and 9 bases lay in between. The CDR3 runs to 11 residues. CDR3 loop: CSAGGGETQYF. The CDR3 DNA follows: TGCAGTGCTGGAGGGGGGGAGACCCAGTACTTC.

The V call is TRBV7-9, the J call TRBJ2-1; D call uncertain. V lost 4 bases and J lost 8, with 12 bases in between. The CDR3 is made up of 13 amino acids. From germline, CDR1 is SEHNR and CDR2 FQNEAQ (reference sequence). Here the CDR3 reads CASSSIGVDEQFF. The CDR3 nucleotides are TGTGCCAGCAGCTCCATTGGGGTCGATGAGCAGTTCTTC.

The V and J genes are TRBV18 and TRBJ2-1; 7 bases line up with TRBD1. This CDR3 has 17 amino acids. Germline values: CDR1 KGHSH, CDR2 LQKENI. Trimming cost V 2 bases and J 0 bases; bases outside gene matches: 7. CDR3 in amino acids: CASSPGSGQSSYNEQFF. The CDR3 nucleotides read TGTGCCAGCTCACCAGGGTCGGGACAGAGCTCCTACAATGAGCAGTTCTTC.

This clone turned up a few times. The V gene is TRBV29-1, the J gene TRBJ2-1; 11 positions agree with TRBD2. CDR1 is SQVTM and CDR2 is ANQGSEA in the germline V gene. CDR3 length: 18 residues. Germline trimming cut 1 base from V and 3 bases from J; bases unmatched to any gene: 11. Here the CDR3 reads CSVEGPSGGRRFYNEQFF. CDR3 nucleotide sequence: TGCAGCGTTGAAGGCCCTAGCGGGGGGCGGAGGTTCTACAATGAGCAGTTCTTC.

This chain links TRBV7-9 with TRBJ2-7; TRBD1 aligns across 9 bases. The V segment lost 5 bases and the J segment 5 bases; nucleotides outside the gene matches: 16. The germline V gene has CDR1 SEHNR and CDR2 FQNEAQ (reference sequence). The CDR3 runs to 17 residues. This CDR3 reads CASSPRGPGTGFNEQYF. In DNA, the CDR3 is TGTGCCAGCAGCCCGAGAGGGCCCGGGACAGGGTTCAACGAGCAGTACTTC.

This clone turned up a few times. Other DNA sequences in this specimen translate into the identical CDR3. The rearrangement links TRBV30 to TRBJ2-2; no reliable D call. The length of the CDR3 is 12 residues. Trimming took off 0 bases at V and 5 bases at J, with 4 bases between the two ends. Germline-derived CDR1 and CDR2 are GTSNPN and SVGIG (reference sequence). The CDR3 loop reads CAWSVRTGELFF. CDR3 sequence (DNA): TGTGCCTGGAGTGTAAGGACCGGGGAGCTGTTTTTT.

J is TRBJ1-2 and V is TRBV9; 10 bases fit TRBD1. Germline values: CDR1 SGDLS, CDR2 YYNGEE. After removal of 6 bases from V and 4 bases from J, the junction contained 12 bases not matched to a gene. The CDR3 extends over 16 amino acids. CDR3 coding DNA: TGTGCCAGCACCTTAAAACCGGGACAGGGGACCTATGGCTACACCTTC. Translation: CASTLKPGQGTYGYTF. Based on the CDR3 plus reference TRBV9 and TRBJ1-2, the full variable domain is DSGVTQTPKHLITATGQRVTLRCSPRSGDLSVYWYQQSLDQGLQFLIQYYNGEERAKGNILERFSAQQFPDLHSELNLSSLELGDSALYFCASTLKPGQGTYGYTFGSGTRLTVV.

The chain employs TRBV25-1 and TRBJ1-6; D unresolved. Deletions cut 4 bases from V and 9 bases from J, with 16 bases between. The CDR3 is 15 residues long. Per germline, CDR1 MGHDK and CDR2 SYGVNS. CDR3 region: CASSGYDADVSPLHF. DNA for the CDR3: TGTGCCAGCAGTGGATATGACGCGGATGTTTCACCCCTCCACTTT.

V usage is TRBV5-4 and J usage is TRBJ2-3, with 10 bases aligning to TRBD2. Per germline, CDR1 SGHNT and CDR2 YYREEE (reference sequence). J gave up 4 bases and V 4 bases, and 9 bases lay outside the gene matches. The CDR3 sequence is 16 residues long. CDR3 nucleotides: TGTGCCAGCAGCCGCAGACAGCGGGGGGGCCCAGATACGCAGTATTTT. This encodes CASSRRQRGGPDTQYF.

V and J are TRBV7-9 and TRBJ2-1; 10 nucleotides match TRBD2. Germline values: CDR1 SEHNR, CDR2 FQNEAQ (reference sequence). The CDR3 has 15 amino acids. The V segment lost 3 bases and the J segment 4 bases; nucleotides outside the gene matches: 3. CDR3 sequence (DNA): TGTGCCAGCAGCTTTAGAGCGGGGGGGTACAATGAGCAGTTCTTC. This translates into CASSFRAGGYNEQFF.

V is TRBV10-3 and J is TRBJ1-2; 7 bases are a match to TRBD1. The CDR3 loop spans 14 amino acids. Germline trimming cut 4 bases from V and 7 bases from J; bases unmatched to any gene: 9. In germline, CDR1 is ENHRY, CDR2 SYGVKD. CDR3 bases: TGTGCCATCAGTGGCCAGGGGGGCGATGGTGGCTACACCTTC. This gives the protein CAISGQGGDGGYTF.

The chain has TRBV4-2 and TRBJ2-3; a weak D match, TRBD2 (6 bases). V was cut by 1 base and J by 2 bases, with 13 bases left in between. This CDR3 has 16 amino acids. Germline CDR1 LGHNA, CDR2 YNFKEQ. CDR3 nucleotides: TGTGCCAGCAGCCAAGGCCGGGACTTCCCCACAGATACGCAGTATTTT. Amino acids: CASSQGRDFPTDTQYF.